The 30 T cell receptor beta chains below come from one sample, sequenced in a study of technical replicates of blood from a handful of donors (dated by TCRdb to the late 2010s). The library was made by the immunoSEQ multiplex PCR assay. TCRdb carries this immuneACCESS record with in-frame sequences only. Its versions omit some clonotypes, under half of them owing to an unresolved V gene in the studies checked, with the rest unexplained. For this sample there are around 13,000 clones; roughly 87% appear just once. Around 12% of the sample belongs to the ten largest clones. The sequenced material came from PBMCs. These receptors came from a human donor in good health.

The chain uses TRBV5-4 and TRBJ2-3; 9 bases are shared with TRBD2. Germline CDR1 reads SGHNT; CDR2 reads YYREEE (reference sequence). CDR3 length: 16 amino acids. The V gene end was trimmed by 0 bases and the J gene end by 2 bases; junction bases not matched to a gene: 4. This chain's CDR3 is CASSLGIAGDTDTQYF. The CDR3 nucleotides are TGTGCCAGCAGCTTGGGCATAGCGGGGGACACAGATACGCAGTATTTT.

The chain joins TRBV11-2 to TRBJ2-2; 9 bases map to TRBD2. V lost 5 bases and J lost 2; bases outside the gene matches: 6. CDR3 length: 16 amino acids. The germline CDR1 and CDR2 sequences are SGHAT and FQNNGV. The CDR3 loop is CASSPTSGPNTGELFF. DNA for the CDR3: TGTGCCAGCAGCCCTACTAGCGGGCCCAACACCGGGGAGCTGTTTTTT.

The V gene is TRBV28, the J gene TRBJ2-7, with 12 bases matching TRBD1. The germline V gene encodes CDR1 MDHEN and CDR2 SYDVKM. This CDR3 region has 16 residues. Germline trimming cut 5 bases from V and 3 bases from J; bases unmatched to any gene: 8. The CDR3: CASSGSGTGGFYEQYF. As DNA, the CDR3 is TGTGCCAGCAGTGGCTCCGGGACAGGGGGCTTCTACGAGCAGTACTTC.

The gene calls are TRBV20-1 and TRBJ2-7, with 9 bases fitting TRBD1. From germline, CDR1 is DFQATT and CDR2 SNEGSKA (reference sequence). The CDR3 consists of 11 residues. The CDR3: CVPGQGNEQYF. The CDR3 DNA sequence: TGCGTCCCGGGACAGGGCAACGAGCAGTACTTC.

The genes are TRBV27 and TRBJ1-5; no clear D. There are 14 residues in the CDR3. V lost 2 bases, J lost 3 bases, and 8 bases lay in between. Per the germline V gene, CDR1 is MNHEY and CDR2 is SMNVEV (reference sequence). The CDR3 here is CASSLRGYNQPQHF. Here the CDR3 DNA reads TGTGCCAGCAGTTTACGCGGGTACAATCAGCCCCAGCATTTT.

CDR3: CASSVNSLLGQPQHF. DNA of the CDR3: TGCGCCAGCAGTGTAAACAGCCTACTCGGTCAGCCCCAGCATTTT. The gene calls are TRBV10-2 and TRBJ1-5, with D unresolved. V lost 4 bases and J lost 6, with 16 bases in between. CDR3 length: 15 amino acids. CDR1 is WSHSY and CDR2 is SAAADI in the germline V gene.

This chain uses TRBV5-1 with TRBJ2-2; a possible D gene is TRBD2 (5 bases). The CDR3 runs 14 residues. Germline assignment: CDR1 SGHRS and CDR2 YFSETQ. Trimming took 7 bases from V and 6 from J, leaving 16 bases between them. The CDR3 DNA follows: TGCGCCAGCCAAACTAGTACTTTGCCCGGGGAGCTGTTTTTT. Protein: CASQTSTLPGELFF.

The chain is built from TRBV5-5 and TRBJ2-7; TRBD1 matches 9 bases. J lost 6 bases, V lost 4 bases, and 14 bases had no gene match. The CDR3 consists of 16 residues. The germline CDR1 and CDR2 sequences are SGHKS and YYEKEE (reference sequence). The CDR3 nucleotides read TGTGCCAGCAGCCCGACCGGACAGGGGACCCGATCCGAGCAGTACTTC. Its translation: CASSPTGQGTRSEQYF.

This clone was counted a single time. The chain recombines TRBV6-6 with TRBJ2-3, with 7 positions matching TRBD2. V lost 9 bases, J lost 3 bases, and 6 bases stayed unmatched. Looked up from germline, CDR1 is MNHNY and CDR2 is SVGAGI (reference sequence). The CDR3 extends over 13 amino acids. The CDR3 reads CASRGSATDTQYF. For the CDR3, the DNA is TGTGCCAGTCGCGGGAGTGCAACAGATACGCAGTATTTT.

The DNA of the CDR3 is TGTGCCAGCACCCTGTTACTAGCGGAAGAGACCCAGTACTTC. The encoded protein is CASTLLLAEETQYF. The V and J genes are TRBV2 and TRBJ2-5; 8 nucleotides match TRBD2. This CDR3 has 14 amino acids. J lost 3 bases, V lost 7 bases, and 7 bases had no gene match. CDR1 is SNHLY, CDR2 FYNNEI, per germline.

This clone was counted once. The V call is TRBV14, the J call TRBJ2-1; 12 bases match TRBD2. The germline gives CDR1 SGHDN, CDR2 FVKESK. The CDR3 is made up of 16 amino acids. J lost 9 bases, V lost 4 bases, and 10 bases had no gene match. CDR3 DNA: TGTGCCAGCAGCCGCGGACTAGCGGGAAACGGGGGTGAGCAGTTCTTC. This codes for CASSRGLAGNGGEQFF.

On this clone itself: The junction departs from the called germline gene at one end, perhaps through a read error. The CDR3 DNA reads as TGTGCCAGCAGCCCCGGGACTAGGAGTTGGTTC. Translation gives CASSPGTRSWF. The rearrangement joins TRBV6-9 to TRBJ2-4; 8 positions agree with TRBD2. Germline V lookup: CDR1 MNHGY, CDR2 SVAAGI. The CDR3 is 11 amino acids.

The chain has TRBV18 and TRBJ1-2; TRBD1 might be the D (5 bases). CDR1 KGHSH and CDR2 LQKENI come from the germline V gene. CDR3 length: 14 residues. The ends were cut back, 2 bases at V and 6 bases at J, with 13 bases in the middle. The CDR3 protein is CASSPSGTINGYTF. The DNA for the CDR3 is TGTGCCAGCTCACCATCCGGGACTATAAATGGCTACACCTTC.

This chain links TRBV30 with TRBJ2-2, with TRBD2 as a possible D gene (5 bases). The germline V gene encodes CDR1 GTSNPN and CDR2 SVGIG (reference sequence). The CDR3 length is 14 residues. V lost 0 bases to trimming and J lost 3 bases, with 8 bases between them. The chain's CDR3 is CAWSVAEYTGELFF. CDR3 in DNA: TGTGCCTGGAGTGTAGCGGAGTACACCGGGGAGCTGTTTTTT.

CDR3 DNA sequence: TGTGCCAGTAGGCGAAAGCCCGAAAGCACAGATACGCAGTATTTT. It specifies CASRRKPESTDTQYF. The J gene is TRBJ2-3, the V gene TRBV19; D uncertain. CDR3 size: 15 residues. Germline V CDR1 and CDR2: LNHDA, SQIVND (reference sequence). Trimming cost V 6 bases and J 0 bases, with 13 bases left between them.

The chain couples TRBV2 to TRBJ2-4, with TRBD2 as a possible D gene (6 bases). Between the trimmed V and J ends, which lost 4 bases and 7 bases, there was a span of 14 bases. This CDR3 is 14 amino acids long. CDR1 and CDR2 from the germline V gene are SNHLY and FYNNEI. The CDR3 loop reads CASSGVGGGNIQYF. The CDR3, as DNA: TGTGCCAGCAGTGGGGTGGGGGGAGGTAACATTCAGTACTTC.

The gene calls are TRBV5-1 and TRBJ2-6; D is perhaps TRBD1 (5 bases). V was shortened by 3 bases and J by 4 bases, with 8 bases between the two germline ends. The CDR3 contains 14 residues. The germline V gene has CDR1 SGHRS and CDR2 YFSETQ. DNA of the CDR3: TGCGCCAGCAGCTCAGGGTCCGGGGCCAACGTCCTGACTTTC. Translating it yields CASSSGSGANVLTF.

This rearrangement joins TRBV11-2 to TRBJ2-7; D remains unclear. Trimming shortened V by 4 bases and J by 6 bases, and 19 bases separated the two germline ends. The CDR3 runs 15 residues. Germline V CDR1 and CDR2: SGHAT, FQNNGV. Written as DNA, the CDR3 is TGTGCCAGCAGCTCCTTCATGGGCCCAGCAAGCGAGCAGTACTTC. Amino acid sequence: CASSSFMGPASEQYF.

V is TRBV11-2 and J is TRBJ2-5; 11 bases line up with TRBD2. Germline lookup yields CDR1 SGHAT and CDR2 FQNNGV. The V gene end was trimmed by 2 bases and the J gene end by 5 bases; junction bases not matched to a gene: 10. This CDR3 contains 17 residues. This CDR3 reads CASSLSLLAGGLETQYF. In nucleotides, the CDR3 is TGTGCCAGCAGCTTATCCCTCCTAGCGGGAGGTCTGGAGACCCAGTACTTC.

This chain connects TRBV7-9 to TRBJ1-4; possibly TRBD1 for D (6 bases). Germline loops: CDR1 SEHNR, CDR2 FQNEAQ (reference sequence). The CDR3 spans 14 residues. V lost 1 base to trimming and J lost 8 bases, with 11 bases between them. CDR3 in DNA: TGTGCCAGCAGCTTAGACAGGGAAAAGGAAAAACTGTTTTTT. Its protein product is CASSLDREKEKLFF.

As DNA, the CDR3 is TGTGCCAGCAGACCCACAGGCGGGAGTATAGATACGCAGTATTTT. This gives the protein CASRPTGGSIDTQYF. J is TRBJ2-3 and V is TRBV28; 7 bases agree with TRBD2. The CDR3 sequence is 15 residues long. The germline V gene encodes CDR1 MDHEN and CDR2 SYDVKM. V trimming: 6 bases; J trimming: 5 bases; junction bases outside the gene matches: 11.

The J gene is TRBJ1-3, the V gene TRBV2, with 7 bases lining up with TRBD1. The CDR3 has 15 residues. V lost 8 bases, J lost 2 bases, and 9 bases stayed unmatched. Germline values: CDR1 SNHLY, CDR2 FYNNEI. The CDR3, as DNA: TGTGCCAGCGGACCAACAGGGGAAGCTGGAAACACCATATATTTT. It specifies CASGPTGEAGNTIYF.

The chain recombines TRBV12-5 with TRBJ2-7; 8 bases agree with TRBD1. V shed 2 bases and J 4 bases; nucleotides not matched to a gene: 10. Germline V gene sequence: CDR1 LGHNT, CDR2 FRNRAP. This CDR3 has 16 amino acids. The CDR3 DNA reads as TGTGCTAGTGGTTTGAGGAATGGACAGGGTGGGTACGAGCAGTACTTC. It yields the protein CASGLRNGQGGYEQYF.

This chain links TRBV6-1 with TRBJ1-1, with a tentative D call TRBD1 (6 bases). Germline values: CDR1 MNHNS, CDR2 SASEGT. The V and J ends lost 1 base and 7 bases respectively, with 10 bases between them. The CDR3 spans 13 residues. The CDR3 nucleotides read TGTGCCAGCAGTGAAGGTCCAGGGGTTGAAGCTTTCTTT. This encodes CASSEGPGVEAFF.

The chain combines TRBV11-2 with TRBJ2-3; 8 nucleotides match TRBD2. In germline, CDR1 is SGHAT, CDR2 FQNNGV. The CDR3 is 16 residues long. The junction had 12 bases not matched to a gene; V was cut back by 5 bases and J by 5 bases. The chain's CDR3 is CASSQIQLAEQDTQYF. CDR3 sequence (DNA): TGTGCCAGCAGCCAGATCCAACTAGCGGAACAAGATACGCAGTATTTT.

The gene calls are TRBV5-1 and TRBJ1-3, with 11 bases that match TRBD1. This CDR3 comprises 17 residues. Unmatched junction bases numbered 6, after V lost 4 bases and J lost 0 bases. From germline, CDR1 is SGHRS and CDR2 YFSETQ. In nucleotides, the CDR3 is TGCGCCAGCAGCCCCGGGACAGGGGGTTACTCTGGAAACACCATATATTTT. Protein: CASSPGTGGYSGNTIYF. The full variable domain, with the rest looked up from reference TRBV5-1 and TRBJ1-3, is KAGVTQTPRYLIKTRGQQVTLSCSPISGHRSVSWYQQTPGQGLQFLFEYFSETQRNKGNFPGRFSGRQFSNSRSEMNVSTLELGDSALYLCASSPGTGGYSGNTIYFGEGSWLTVV.

This clone was seen only once. The V gene is TRBV29-1, the J gene TRBJ1-3; no definite D call. Looked up from germline, CDR1 is SQVTM and CDR2 is ANQGSEA. This CDR3 has 14 amino acids. Trimming left V 7 bases short and J 0 bases short, with 13 bases between. CDR3 nucleotide sequence: TGCAGCGCTATACTCCAGGTCTCTGGAAACACCATATATTTT. Protein product: CSAILQVSGNTIYF. Using reference TRBV29-1 and TRBJ1-3 for the parts outside the CDR3, the full variable domain is SAVISQKPSRDICQRGTSLTIQCQVDSQVTMMFWYRQQPGQSLTLIATANQGSEATYESGFVIDKFPISRPNLTFSTLTVSNMSPEDSSIYLCSAILQVSGNTIYFGEGSWLTVV.

The genes are TRBV5-1 and TRBJ2-2, with D perhaps matching TRBD2 (5 bases). The CDR3 totals 16 residues. CDR1 is SGHRS, CDR2 YFSETQ, per germline. V was pared by 4 bases and J by 7 bases, with 20 bases between. The CDR3 region is CASSLVTGNVGGELFF. The CDR3 DNA reads TGCGCCAGCAGCCTCGTTACGGGAAACGTGGGCGGGGAGCTGTTTTTT. Looking up the rest from reference TRBV5-1 and TRBJ2-2 gives the full variable domain: KAGVTQTPRYLIKTRGQQVTLSCSPISGHRSVSWYQQTPGQGLQFLFEYFSETQRNKGNFPGRFSGRQFSNSRSEMNVSTLELGDSALYLCASSLVTGNVGGELFFGEGSRLTVL.

The V call is TRBV10-3, the J call TRBJ2-7; TRBD1 aligns across 7 bases. The CDR3 covers 15 residues. V shed 2 bases and J 4 bases; nucleotides not matched to a gene: 8. Germline assignment: CDR1 ENHRY and CDR2 SYGVKD. The CDR3 DNA is TGTGCCATCAGTGAGACCGGGACAGCCTTATACGAGCAGTACTTC. This translates into CAISETGTALYEQYF.

In this sample, this clone turned up once. The chain has TRBV7-2 and TRBJ2-7, with a weak D call TRBD1 (5 bases). The CDR3 spans 12 residues. V gave up 5 bases and J gave up 5 bases, with 10 bases separating them. Germline assignment: CDR1 SGHTA and CDR2 FQGNSA. The CDR3 DNA is TGTGCCAGCAGCCGCCCAGGGAACGAGCAGTACTTC. Translation: CASSRPGNEQYF.